This entry features one T cell receptor (beta chain) sequence. 5'RACE, which relied on constant-segment primers, yielded TCR alpha and TCR beta cDNA libraries carrying sample barcodes and UMIs. TCRdb reanalysed the 5' RACE reads using MiXCR and keeps one entry per CDR3 protein. The table lists 450,000 or so distinct CDR3 sequences, nearly 25% of them singletons. These data belong to a study of T-cell memory formation after mild COVID-19. The trim removed 5 bases at V and 12 bases at J, leaving 4 bases unmatched. CDR3 length: 10 amino acids. Germline V gene data show CDR1 as DFQATT and CDR2 as SNEGSKA (reference sequence).

The chain joins TRBV20-1 to TRBJ2-1; TRBD1 agrees at 7 bases. Sequencing was carried out using PBMCs or a T cell subset sorted from them (not recorded which). The receptor's source is an adult woman who had mild COVID-19 (a few samples of this study predate the infection). Cell type and time point are not known. The DNA of the CDR3 is TGCAGTGCTGTGAACAGGGGGCAGTTCTTC. Its protein is CSAVNRGQFF.